The present entry profiles one T cell receptor (beta chain) with its context. Its antigen is not known. Generated by immunoSEQ multiplex PCR, the TCRdb table keeps only in-frame clones and is missing some. This table holds 25,000 to 30,000 clones, about 82% found once. The data derive from a study of PD-1 blockade in classical Hodgkin lymphoma. Findings of the study overall: Undefined causes, possibly disease activity or prior therapy, underlie the repertoire differences.

V gave up 4 bases and J gave up 1 base, with 11 bases separating them. CDR3 length equals 14 residues. In germline, CDR1 is SGHRS, CDR2 YFSETQ. The time point denotes: cycle 4 day 1 (C4D1), after about 6 weeks of nivolumab. With no exception, relapse followed autologous stem cell transplantation in all patients, and brentuximab vedotin exposure varied. Magnetic depletion of unwanted cells isolated CD4+ T cells from thawed PBMCs. The source of this sequence is a human donor with classical Hodgkin lymphoma. Sequenced material: CD4+ T cells from blood, taken before the fourth cycle of nivolumab. The chain joins TRBV5-1 to TRBJ2-5; a possible D gene is TRBD2 (5 bases). The CDR3 sequence: CASSVTTPQETQYF. The CDR3 coding sequence is TGCGCCAGCAGCGTGACTACCCCCCAAGAGACCCAGTACTTC.